In this sample, the clone carrying this TCR beta chain turned up many times. Its specificity is not known. These data belong to a study of T cells in Graves' hyperthyroidism and ophthalmopathy. Overall study context: The blood sample was taken at first diagnosis, before treatment began. Study-wide results and limits: Separation of ophthalmopathy from stable hyperthyroidism was achieved by a 13 V-J model.

RNA transcripts gave rise to amplified TCR beta CDR3 regions. The TCR CDR3 was amplified in a first-round RT-PCR using the HTBI primer set. TCRdb recomputed calls from the multiplex PCR reads with MiXCR, one row per CDR3 protein. The sample carries 500,000 or so distinct CDR3 sequences, around 15% recorded once. Uncontrolled infection, other autoimmune disease, pregnancy and lactation each barred patients from inclusion. For the diagnoses, clinical symptoms, serum thyroxine and TRAb, thyroid ultrasound and orbital computed tomography were used. V shed 4 bases and J shed 10 bases, with 12 bases lying between them. Germline CDR1 KGHDR, CDR2 SFDVKD. This CDR3 is built from 12 residues.

The clonotype originates from a young woman with Graves' ophthalmopathy. Material for sequencing was blood. The V gene is TRBV24-1, the J gene TRBJ1-2; D remains ambiguous. The CDR3 here is CATSDLQESYTF. The CDR3 DNA is TGTGCCACCAGTGACTTACAAGAATCCTACACCTTC.